The 12 T cell receptor beta chains below all came from one sample that was sequenced in a study of control samples from healthy donors and cancer patients. Assay: immunoSEQ multiplex PCR; the TCRdb copy retains only in-frame clones and omits some. Seen here are 110,000 or so clones, 70% to 90% observed once, and the top ten hold approximately 39%. The sequenced material came from blood. The receptors originated from a man aged 50-59 years in good health.

The chain is built from TRBV5-6 and TRBJ2-2, with D maybe TRBD1 (5 bases). CDR3 length: 14 residues. The germline V gene has CDR1 SGHDT and CDR2 YYEEEE. With 5 bases removed from V and 0 bases from J, the gap between germline ends came to 8 bases. The DNA of the CDR3 is TGTGCCAGCAGTCAGGGTTCGAACACCGGGGAGCTGTTTTTT. It encodes CASSQGSNTGELFF.

This clone was observed a few times. This chain uses TRBV2 with TRBJ1-6; 8 bases are a match to TRBD1. The junction had 9 bases not matched to a gene; V was cut back by 4 bases and J by 10 bases. CDR3 length: 15 residues. Germline lookup yields CDR1 SNHLY and CDR2 FYNNEI. The CDR3 nucleotides are TGTGCCAGCAGTGCGGAAGACAGGGGAGGCTCACCCCTCCACTTT. Encoded protein: CASSAEDRGGSPLHF.

The chain couples TRBV19 to TRBJ1-2, with 10 bases identical to TRBD1. Germline V CDR1 and CDR2: LNHDA, SQIVND (reference sequence). Unmatched junction bases numbered 9, after V lost 4 bases and J lost 4 bases. This CDR3 contains 16 residues. CDR3 sequence: CASSTGQGTGAYGYTF. The CDR3 nucleotides are TGTGCCAGTAGTACGGGACAGGGGACTGGGGCCTATGGCTACACCTTC.

This chain links TRBV19 with TRBJ1-5; D is ambiguous. CDR1 and CDR2 (germline): LNHDA, SQIVND (reference sequence). V was clipped by 2 bases and J by 11 bases, with 13 bases between them. The CDR3 length is 13 residues. CDR3 region: CASSITTDRAQHF. The CDR3 DNA sequence: TGTGCCAGTAGTATAACGACCGACCGAGCCCAGCATTTT. The full variable domain, its missing parts supplied by reference TRBV19 and TRBJ1-5, is DGGITQSPKYLFRKEGQNVTLSCEQNLNHDAMYWYRQDPGQGLRLIYYSQIVNDFQKGDIAEGYSVSREKKESFPLTVTSAQKNPTAFYLCASSITTDRAQHFGDGTRLSIL.

The V gene is TRBV5-1, the J gene TRBJ2-2; TRBD2 might be the D (6 bases). The CDR3 contains 13 residues. The V end lost 5 bases, the J end lost 4 bases, and 9 bases lay between the germline ends. Looked up from germline, CDR1 is SGHRS and CDR2 is YFSETQ. The CDR3 DNA reads TGCGCCAGCAGTGCAGCGGGCACCGGGGAGCTGTTTTTT. It yields the protein CASSAAGTGELFF.

This rearrangement joins TRBV6-2 or TRBV6-3 to TRBJ1-1; 9 bases map to TRBD1. V gave up 0 bases and J gave up 4 bases; unmatched junction bases: 6. The CDR3 length is 16 residues. Germline CDR1 MNHEY, CDR2 SVGEGT. The DNA of the CDR3 is TGTGCCAGCAGTTACTCGGATTCGACAGGGGGCACTGAAGCTTTCTTT. The encoded protein is CASSYSDSTGGTEAFF.

The rearrangement links TRBV5-6 to TRBJ2-7; D is uncertain. Germline loops: CDR1 SGHDT, CDR2 YYEEEE. The CDR3 runs to 13 residues. V gave up 2 bases and J gave up 1 base, with 7 bases separating them. CDR3 sequence (DNA): TGTGCCAGCAGCTTCTCAGCATCCTACGAGCAGTACTTC. Residues: CASSFSASYEQYF.

The chain recombines TRBV7-2 with TRBJ2-5; 10 positions agree with TRBD2. The CDR3 consists of 16 residues. Germline loops: CDR1 SGHTA, CDR2 FQGNSA. J was trimmed by 0 bases and V by 4 bases; bases with no gene match: 5. The CDR3 bases are TGTGCCAGCAGCTCCACTAGCGGGGCATACCAAGAGACCCAGTACTTC. This encodes CASSSTSGAYQETQYF.

This clone was detected only once. The chain links TRBV25-1 to TRBJ2-6, with D maybe TRBD1 (5 bases). Trimming left V 2 bases short and J 0 bases short, with 8 bases between. CDR3 length: 16 residues. Germline CDR1 reads MGHDK; CDR2 reads SYGVNS. CDR3 in DNA: TGTGCCAGCAGTGAAAGGGGTTACTCTGGGGCCAACGTCCTGACTTTC. Amino acid sequence: CASSERGYSGANVLTF.

CDR3 DNA sequence: TGTGCCAGCAGTGTTGTCAGGGGGTACTACGAGCAGTACTTC. Residues: CASSVVRGYYEQYF. The chain joins TRBV2 to TRBJ2-7; the match to TRBD1 covers 7 bases. Unmatched junction bases numbered 6, after V lost 4 bases and J lost 3 bases. The CDR3 extends over 14 amino acids. Germline lookup yields CDR1 SNHLY and CDR2 FYNNEI.

The V call is TRBV4-3, the J call TRBJ1-1, with D unresolved. The CDR3 has 14 amino acids. CDR1 LGHNA and CDR2 YSLEER come from the germline V gene. V lost 1 base and J lost 1, with 7 bases in between. CDR3 nucleotides: TGCGCCAGCAGCCAAGGACAAAGGAACACTGAAGCTTTCTTT. Translated: CASSQGQRNTEAFF.

The chain combines TRBV10-3 with TRBJ1-6, with D tentatively TRBD1 (6 bases). Germline V gene lookup returns CDR1 ENHRY and CDR2 SYGVKD. Trimming shortened V by 6 bases and J by 7 bases, and 16 bases separated the two germline ends. The CDR3 is 15 amino acids. The CDR3 is CAIRDQQGGNSPLHF. CDR3 DNA: TGTGCCATCAGGGACCAACAGGGTGGCAATTCACCCCTCCACTTT.